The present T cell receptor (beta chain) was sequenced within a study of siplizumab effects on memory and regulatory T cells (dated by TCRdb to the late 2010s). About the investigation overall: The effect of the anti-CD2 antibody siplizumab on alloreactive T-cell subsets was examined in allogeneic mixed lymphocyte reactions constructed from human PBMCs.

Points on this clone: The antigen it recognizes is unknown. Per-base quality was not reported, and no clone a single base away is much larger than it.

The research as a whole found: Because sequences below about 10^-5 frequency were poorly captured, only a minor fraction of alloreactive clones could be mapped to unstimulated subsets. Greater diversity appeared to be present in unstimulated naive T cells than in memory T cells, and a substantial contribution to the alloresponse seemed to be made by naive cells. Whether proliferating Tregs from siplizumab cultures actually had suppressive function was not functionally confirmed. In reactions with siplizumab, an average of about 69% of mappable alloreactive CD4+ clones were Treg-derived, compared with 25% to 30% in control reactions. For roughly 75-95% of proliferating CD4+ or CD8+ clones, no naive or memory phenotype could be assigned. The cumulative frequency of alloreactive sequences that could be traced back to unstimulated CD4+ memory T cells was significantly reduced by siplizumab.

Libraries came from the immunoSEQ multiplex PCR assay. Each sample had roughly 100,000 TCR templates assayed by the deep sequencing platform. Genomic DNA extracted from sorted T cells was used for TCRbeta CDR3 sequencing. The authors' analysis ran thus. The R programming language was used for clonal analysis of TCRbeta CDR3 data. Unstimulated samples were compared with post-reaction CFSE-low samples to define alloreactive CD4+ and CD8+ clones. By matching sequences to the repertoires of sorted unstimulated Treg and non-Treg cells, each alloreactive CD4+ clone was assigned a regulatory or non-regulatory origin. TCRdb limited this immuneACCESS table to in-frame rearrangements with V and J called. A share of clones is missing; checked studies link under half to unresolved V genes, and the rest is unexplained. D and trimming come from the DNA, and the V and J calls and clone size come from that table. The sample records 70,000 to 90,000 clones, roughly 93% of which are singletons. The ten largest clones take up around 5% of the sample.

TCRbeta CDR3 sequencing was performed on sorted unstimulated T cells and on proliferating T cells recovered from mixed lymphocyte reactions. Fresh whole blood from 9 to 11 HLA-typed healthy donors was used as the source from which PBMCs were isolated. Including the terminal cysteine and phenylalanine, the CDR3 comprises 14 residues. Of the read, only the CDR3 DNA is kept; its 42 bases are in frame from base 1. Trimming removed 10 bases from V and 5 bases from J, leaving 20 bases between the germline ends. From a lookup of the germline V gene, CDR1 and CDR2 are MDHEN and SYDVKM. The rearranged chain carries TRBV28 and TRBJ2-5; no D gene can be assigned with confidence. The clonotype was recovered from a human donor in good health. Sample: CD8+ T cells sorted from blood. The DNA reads TGTGCCACCTCGGCCTCCCTCAGGTTCGAGACCCAGTACTTC. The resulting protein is CATSASLRFETQYF. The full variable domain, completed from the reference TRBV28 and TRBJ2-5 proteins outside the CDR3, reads DVKVTQSSRYLVKRTGEKVFLECVQDMDHENMFWYRQDPGLGLRLIYFSYDVKMKEKGDIPEGYSVSREKKERFSLILESASTNQTSMYLCATSASLRFETQYFGPGTRLLVL.